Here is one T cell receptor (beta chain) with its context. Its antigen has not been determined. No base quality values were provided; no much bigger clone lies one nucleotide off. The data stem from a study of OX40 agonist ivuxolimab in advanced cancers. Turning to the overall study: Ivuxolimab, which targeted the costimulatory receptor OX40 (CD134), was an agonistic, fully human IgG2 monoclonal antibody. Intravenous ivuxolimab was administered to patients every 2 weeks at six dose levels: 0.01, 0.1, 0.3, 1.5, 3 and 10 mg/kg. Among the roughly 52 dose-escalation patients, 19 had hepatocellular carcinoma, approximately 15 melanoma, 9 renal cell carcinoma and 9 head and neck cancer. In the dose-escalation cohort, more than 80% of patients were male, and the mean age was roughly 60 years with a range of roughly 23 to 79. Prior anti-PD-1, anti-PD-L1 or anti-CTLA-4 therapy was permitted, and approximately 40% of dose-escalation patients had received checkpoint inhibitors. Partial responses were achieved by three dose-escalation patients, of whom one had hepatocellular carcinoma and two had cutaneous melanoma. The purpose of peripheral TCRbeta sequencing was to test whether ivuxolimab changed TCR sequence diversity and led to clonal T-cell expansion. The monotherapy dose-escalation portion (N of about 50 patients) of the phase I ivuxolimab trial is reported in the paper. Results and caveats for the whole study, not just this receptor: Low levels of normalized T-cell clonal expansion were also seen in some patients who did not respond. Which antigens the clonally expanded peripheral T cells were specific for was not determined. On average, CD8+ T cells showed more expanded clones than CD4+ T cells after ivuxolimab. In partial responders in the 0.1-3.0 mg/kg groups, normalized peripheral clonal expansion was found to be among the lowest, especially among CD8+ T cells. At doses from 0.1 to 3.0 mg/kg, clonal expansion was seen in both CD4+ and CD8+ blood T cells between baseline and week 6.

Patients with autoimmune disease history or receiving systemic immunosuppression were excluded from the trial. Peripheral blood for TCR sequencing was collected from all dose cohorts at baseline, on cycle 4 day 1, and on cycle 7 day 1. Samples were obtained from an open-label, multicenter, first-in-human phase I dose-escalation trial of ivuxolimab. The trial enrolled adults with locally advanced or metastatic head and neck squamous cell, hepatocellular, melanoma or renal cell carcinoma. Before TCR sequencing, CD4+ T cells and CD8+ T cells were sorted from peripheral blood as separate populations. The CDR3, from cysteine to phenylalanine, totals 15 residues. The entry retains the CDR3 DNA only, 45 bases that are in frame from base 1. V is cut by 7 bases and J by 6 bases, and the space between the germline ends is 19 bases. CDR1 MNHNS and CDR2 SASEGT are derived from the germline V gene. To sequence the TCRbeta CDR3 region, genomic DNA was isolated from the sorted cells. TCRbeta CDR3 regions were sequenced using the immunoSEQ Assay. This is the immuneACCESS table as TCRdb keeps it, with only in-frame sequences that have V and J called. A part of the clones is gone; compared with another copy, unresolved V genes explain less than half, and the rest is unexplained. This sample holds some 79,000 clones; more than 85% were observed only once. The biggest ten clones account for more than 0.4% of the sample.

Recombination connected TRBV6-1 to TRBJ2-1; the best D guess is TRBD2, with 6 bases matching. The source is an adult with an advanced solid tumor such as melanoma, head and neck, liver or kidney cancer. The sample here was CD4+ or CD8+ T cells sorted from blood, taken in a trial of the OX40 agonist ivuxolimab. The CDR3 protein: CASIWGEGVRNEQFF. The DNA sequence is TGTGCCAGCATCTGGGGGGAAGGGGTGCGCAATGAGCAGTTCTTC.